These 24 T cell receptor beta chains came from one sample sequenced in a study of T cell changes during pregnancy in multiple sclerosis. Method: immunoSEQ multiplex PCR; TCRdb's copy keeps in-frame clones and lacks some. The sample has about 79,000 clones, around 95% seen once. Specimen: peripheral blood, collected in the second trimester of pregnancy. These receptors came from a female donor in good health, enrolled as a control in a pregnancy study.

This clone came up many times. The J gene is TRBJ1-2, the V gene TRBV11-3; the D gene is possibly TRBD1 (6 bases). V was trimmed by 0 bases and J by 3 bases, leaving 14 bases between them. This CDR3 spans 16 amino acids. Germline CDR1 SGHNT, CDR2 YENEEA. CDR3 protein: CASSLEGRGGDYGYTF. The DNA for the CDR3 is TGTGCCAGCAGCTTAGAGGGCAGGGGCGGAGACTATGGCTACACCTTC.

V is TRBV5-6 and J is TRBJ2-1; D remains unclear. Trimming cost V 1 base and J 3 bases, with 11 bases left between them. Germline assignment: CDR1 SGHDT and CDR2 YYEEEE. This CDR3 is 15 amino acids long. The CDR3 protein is CASSLRAPVYNEQFF. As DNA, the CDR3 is TGTGCCAGCAGCTTGAGAGCTCCCGTCTACAATGAGCAGTTCTTC.

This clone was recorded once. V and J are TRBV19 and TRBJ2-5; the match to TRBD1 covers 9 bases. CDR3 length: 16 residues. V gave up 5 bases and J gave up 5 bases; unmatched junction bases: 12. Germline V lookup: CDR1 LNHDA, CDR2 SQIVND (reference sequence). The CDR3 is CASSFLPQGAGETQYF. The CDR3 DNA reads TGTGCCAGTAGTTTCCTCCCACAGGGGGCGGGGGAGACCCAGTACTTC.

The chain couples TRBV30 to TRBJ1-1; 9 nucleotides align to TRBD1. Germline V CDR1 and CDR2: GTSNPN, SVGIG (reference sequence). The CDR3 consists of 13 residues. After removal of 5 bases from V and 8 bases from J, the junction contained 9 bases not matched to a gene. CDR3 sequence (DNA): TGTGCCTGGGCCGGGACAGGGTTCTTGGAAGCTTTCTTT. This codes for CAWAGTGFLEAFF.

The CDR3 DNA follows: TGTGCCAGTAGTATAGGTGAGCTCACAGATACGCAGTATTTT. It encodes CASSIGELTDTQYF. This chain links TRBV19 with TRBJ2-3; D remains unclear. Trimming removed 1 base at V and 2 bases at J, with 7 bases between. Germline V gene sequence: CDR1 LNHDA, CDR2 SQIVND (reference sequence). The CDR3 has 14 residues.

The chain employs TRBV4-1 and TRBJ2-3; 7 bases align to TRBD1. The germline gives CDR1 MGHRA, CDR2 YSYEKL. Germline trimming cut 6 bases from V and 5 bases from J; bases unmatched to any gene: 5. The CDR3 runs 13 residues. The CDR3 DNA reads TGCGCCAGCAGTGGACAGGAAAGAGATACGCAGTATTTT. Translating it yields CASSGQERDTQYF.

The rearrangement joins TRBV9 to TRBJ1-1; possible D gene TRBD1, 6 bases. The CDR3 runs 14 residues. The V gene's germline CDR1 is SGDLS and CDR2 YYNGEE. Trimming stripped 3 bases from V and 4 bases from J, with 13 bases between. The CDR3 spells CASSGGGGGTEAFF. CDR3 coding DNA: TGTGCCAGCAGCGGGGGAGGGGGAGGCACTGAAGCTTTCTTT.

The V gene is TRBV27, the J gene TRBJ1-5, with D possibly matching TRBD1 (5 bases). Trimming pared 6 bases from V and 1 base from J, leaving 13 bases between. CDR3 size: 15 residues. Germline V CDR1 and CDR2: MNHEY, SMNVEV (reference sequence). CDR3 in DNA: TGTGCCAGCAGGGGCAGGGAAGCGAGCAATCAGCCCCAGCATTTT. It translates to CASRGREASNQPQHF.

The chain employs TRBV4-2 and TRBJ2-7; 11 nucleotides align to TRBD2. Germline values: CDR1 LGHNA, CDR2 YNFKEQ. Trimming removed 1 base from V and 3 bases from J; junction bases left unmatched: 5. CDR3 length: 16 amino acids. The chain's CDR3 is CASSQGPSGGFYEQYF. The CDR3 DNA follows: TGTGCCAGCAGCCAAGGCCCTAGCGGGGGGTTCTACGAGCAGTACTTC.

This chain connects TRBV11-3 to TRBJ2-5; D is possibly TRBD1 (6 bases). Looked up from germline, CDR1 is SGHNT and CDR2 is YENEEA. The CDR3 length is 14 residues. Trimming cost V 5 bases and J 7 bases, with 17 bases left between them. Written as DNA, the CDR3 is TGTGCCAGCAGCCCAGGGGAAACGAGAGTGACCCAGTACTTC. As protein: CASSPGETRVTQYF.

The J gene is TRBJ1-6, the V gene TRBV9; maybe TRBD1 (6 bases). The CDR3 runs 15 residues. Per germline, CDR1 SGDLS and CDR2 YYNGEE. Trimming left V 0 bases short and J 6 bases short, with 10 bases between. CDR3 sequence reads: CASSVGQAPNSPLHF. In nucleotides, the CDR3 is TGTGCCAGCAGCGTAGGACAGGCCCCTAATTCACCCCTCCACTTT.

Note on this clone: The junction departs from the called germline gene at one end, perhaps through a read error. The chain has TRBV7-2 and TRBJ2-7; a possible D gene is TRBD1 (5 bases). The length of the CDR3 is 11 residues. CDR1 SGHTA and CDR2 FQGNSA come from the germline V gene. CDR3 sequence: CASSLEIDRNF. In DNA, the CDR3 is TGTGCCAGCAGCTTAGAGATCGACAGAAACTTC.

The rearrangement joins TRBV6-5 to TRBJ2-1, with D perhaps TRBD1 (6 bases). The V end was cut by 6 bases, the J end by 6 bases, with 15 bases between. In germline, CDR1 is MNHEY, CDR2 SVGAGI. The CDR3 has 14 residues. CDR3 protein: CASSPGVSGNEQFF. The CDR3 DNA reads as TGTGCCAGCAGCCCAGGGGTTTCCGGCAATGAGCAGTTCTTC.

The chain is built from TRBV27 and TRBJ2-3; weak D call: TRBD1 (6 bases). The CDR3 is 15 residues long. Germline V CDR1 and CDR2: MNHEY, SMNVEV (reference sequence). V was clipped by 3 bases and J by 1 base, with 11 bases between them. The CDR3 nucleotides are TGTGCCAGCAGTTTGCCGGGACAAGGCACAGATACGCAGTATTTT. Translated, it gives CASSLPGQGTDTQYF.

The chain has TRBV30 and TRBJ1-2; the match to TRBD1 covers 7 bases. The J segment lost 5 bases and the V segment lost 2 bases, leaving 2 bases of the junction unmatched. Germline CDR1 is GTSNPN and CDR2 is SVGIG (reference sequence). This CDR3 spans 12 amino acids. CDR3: CAWSTGVYGYTF. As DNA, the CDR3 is TGTGCCTGGAGTACAGGGGTATATGGCTACACCTTC.

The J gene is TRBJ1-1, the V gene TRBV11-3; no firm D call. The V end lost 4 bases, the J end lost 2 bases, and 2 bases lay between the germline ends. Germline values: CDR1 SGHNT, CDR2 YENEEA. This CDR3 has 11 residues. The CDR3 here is CASSSNTEAFF. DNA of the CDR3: TGTGCCAGCAGCTCAAACACTGAAGCTTTCTTT.

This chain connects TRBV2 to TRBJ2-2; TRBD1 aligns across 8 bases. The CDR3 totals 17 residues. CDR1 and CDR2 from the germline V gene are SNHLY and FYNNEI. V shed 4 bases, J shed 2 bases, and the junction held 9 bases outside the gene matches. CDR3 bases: TGTGCCAGCAGTGGGAGACAGGGGCAAAGAAACACCGGGGAGCTGTTTTTT. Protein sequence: CASSGRQGQRNTGELFF.

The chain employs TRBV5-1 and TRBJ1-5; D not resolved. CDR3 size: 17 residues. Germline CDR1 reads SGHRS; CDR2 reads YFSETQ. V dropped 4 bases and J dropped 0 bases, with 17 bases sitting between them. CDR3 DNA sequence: TGCGCCAGCAGCCCTGGCCTTGGACGGGATAGCAATCAGCCCCAGCATTTT. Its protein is CASSPGLGRDSNQPQHF.

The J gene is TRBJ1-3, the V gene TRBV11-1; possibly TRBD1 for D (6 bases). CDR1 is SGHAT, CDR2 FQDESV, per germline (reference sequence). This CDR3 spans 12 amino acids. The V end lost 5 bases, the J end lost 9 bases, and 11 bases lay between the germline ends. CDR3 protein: CASSEDRSTIYF. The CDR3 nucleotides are TGTGCCAGCAGCGAAGACAGGAGCACCATATATTTT.

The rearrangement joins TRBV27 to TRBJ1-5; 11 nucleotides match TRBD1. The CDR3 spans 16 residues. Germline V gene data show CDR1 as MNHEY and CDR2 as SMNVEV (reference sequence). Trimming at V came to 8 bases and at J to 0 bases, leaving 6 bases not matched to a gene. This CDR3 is CASCGTGGYSNQPQHF. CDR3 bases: TGTGCCAGCTGCGGGACAGGGGGATATAGCAATCAGCCCCAGCATTTT.

CDR3 region: CASSSVGTEAFF. The DNA for the CDR3 is TGTGCCAGCAGTTCGGTCGGCACTGAAGCTTTCTTT. This chain joins TRBV27 and TRBJ1-1, with D hard to call. CDR1 and CDR2 from the germline V gene are MNHEY and SMNVEV (reference sequence). The CDR3 has 12 residues. V was pared by 4 bases and J by 4 bases, with 7 bases between.

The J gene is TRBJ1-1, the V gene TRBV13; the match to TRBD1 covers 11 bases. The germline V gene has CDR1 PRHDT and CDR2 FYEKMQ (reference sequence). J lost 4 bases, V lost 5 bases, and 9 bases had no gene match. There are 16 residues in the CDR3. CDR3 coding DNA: TGTGCCAGCAGCAGAGGACAGGGGGCGAAGGGCACTGAAGCTTTCTTT. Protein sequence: CASSRGQGAKGTEAFF.

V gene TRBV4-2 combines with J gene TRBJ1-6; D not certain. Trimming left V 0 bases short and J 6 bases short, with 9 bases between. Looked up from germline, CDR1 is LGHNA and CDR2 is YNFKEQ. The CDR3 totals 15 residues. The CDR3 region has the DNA TGTGCCAGCAGCCAAGAATTGCGGGGTAATTCACCCCTCCACTTT. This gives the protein CASSQELRGNSPLHF.

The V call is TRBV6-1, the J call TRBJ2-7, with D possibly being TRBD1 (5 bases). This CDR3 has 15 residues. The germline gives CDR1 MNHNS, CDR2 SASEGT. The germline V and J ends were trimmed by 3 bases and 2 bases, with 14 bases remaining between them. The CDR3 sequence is CASSEMLGQTYEQYF. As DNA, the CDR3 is TGTGCCAGCAGTGAGATGTTGGGGCAAACCTACGAGCAGTACTTC.